The T cell receptor (beta chain) described here comes from a study of T cell responses to AZD1222 COVID-19 vaccine. Study results and caveats: Reportedly, nearly half of unique spike TCRs recognized epitopes outside B.1.351/B.1.1.7 mutations. Without day 14 samples, only post-peak T cell repertoires were studied. Rises in breadth and depth of Spike-specific TCRs came after two AZD1222 doses. Clonal diversity may have been underestimated in mostly white British donors.

The CDR3 contains 12 residues. The ends were cut back, 3 bases at V and 5 bases at J, with 8 bases in the middle. The germline gives CDR1 SGDLS, CDR2 YYNGEE. The method was immunoSEQ multiplex PCR; TCRdb's version includes in-frame clones alone and lacks a portion of them. The sample includes approximately 80,000 clones, 70% to 90% of them seen just once. This clone is labeled as medium-sized (0.01 to 0.1%). The antigen is undetermined. The rearrangement joins TRBV9 to TRBJ2-5; D is uncertain. The source material was peripheral blood, sampled on day 0 of MenACWY control vaccination. The sequence came from an adult in good health. The CDR3 region is CASSESSETQYF. DNA of the CDR3: TGTGCCAGCAGCGAGTCTTCGGAGACCCAGTACTTC.